This T cell receptor (beta chain) was sequenced for a study of long-term antiretroviral therapy in people with HIV. Study-level findings and limits: ART was followed by higher diversity that remained below transplant donor controls. Clonal populations expanded prior to ART predominated within the repertoire at all time points.

Regarding this clone: Its antigen is as yet unknown.

At survey level, the immunoSEQ assay was run in its v3.0 version. The study targeted roughly 35,000-55,000 T-cell genomes per sample in sequencing. Data came from immunoSEQ multiplex PCR; TCRdb stores just in-frame clones and leaves some out. The sample shows some 17,000 clones, 75% to 85% of them seen only once. This receptor was obtained from a man between 18 and 29 years old with HIV. Sequences were derived from unsorted PBMCs, sampled 0.1 years before starting antiretroviral therapy.

The chain's CDR3 is CASSDGVRGNYGYTF. In DNA form, the CDR3 reads TGTGCCAGCAGTGACGGGGTTCGGGGTAACTATGGCTACACCTTC. The chain combines TRBV6-4 with TRBJ1-2; D remains ambiguous. Germline V gene lookup returns CDR1 MRHNA and CDR2 SNTAGT. The V gene lost 2 bases and the J gene lost 1 base, with 11 bases spanning the gap. The CDR3 length is 15 residues.